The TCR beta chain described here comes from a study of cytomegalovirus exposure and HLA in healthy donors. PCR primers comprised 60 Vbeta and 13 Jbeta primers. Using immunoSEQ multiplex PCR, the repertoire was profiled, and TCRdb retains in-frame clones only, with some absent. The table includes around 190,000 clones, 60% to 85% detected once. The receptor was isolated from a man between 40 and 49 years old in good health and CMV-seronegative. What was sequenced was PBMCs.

In nucleotides, the CDR3 is TGTGCCAGCAGCTTTGGGGCCAGGGGAAACACCGGGGAGCTGTTTTTT. This encodes CASSFGARGNTGELFF. The V gene is TRBV13, the J gene TRBJ2-2, with D possibly TRBD1 on 6 matching bases. This CDR3 has 16 amino acids. Germline V lookup: CDR1 PRHDT, CDR2 FYEKMQ (reference sequence). V was cut by 3 bases and J by 2 bases, with 13 bases left in between.